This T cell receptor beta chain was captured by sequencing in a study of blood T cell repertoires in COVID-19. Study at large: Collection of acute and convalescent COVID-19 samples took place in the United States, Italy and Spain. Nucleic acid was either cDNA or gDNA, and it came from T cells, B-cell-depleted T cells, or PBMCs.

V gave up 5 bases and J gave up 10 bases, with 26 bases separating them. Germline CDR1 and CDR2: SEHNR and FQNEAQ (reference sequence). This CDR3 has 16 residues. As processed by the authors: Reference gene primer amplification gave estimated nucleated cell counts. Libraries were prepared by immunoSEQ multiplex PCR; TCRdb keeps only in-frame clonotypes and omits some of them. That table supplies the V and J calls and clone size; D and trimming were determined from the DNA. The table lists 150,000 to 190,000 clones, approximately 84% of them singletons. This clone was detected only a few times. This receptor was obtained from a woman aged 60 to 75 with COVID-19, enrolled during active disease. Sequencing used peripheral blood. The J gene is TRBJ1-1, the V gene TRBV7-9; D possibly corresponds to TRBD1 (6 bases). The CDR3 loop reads CASSPPWQGPSPAAFF. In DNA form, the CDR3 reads TGTGCCAGCAGCCCCCCCTGGCAGGGGCCTTCACCAGCAGCTTTCTTT. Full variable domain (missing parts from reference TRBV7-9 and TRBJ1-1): DTGVSQNPRHKITKRGQNVTFRCDPISEHNRLYWYRQTLGQGPEFLTYFQNEAQLEKSRLLSDRFSAERPKGSFSTLEIQRTEQGDSAMYLCASSPPWQGPSPAAFFGQGTRLTVV.